This TCR beta chain was identified in a study of blood T cell repertoires in COVID-19. About the study: Whether acute or convalescent, the COVID-19 samples came from the United States, Italy and Spain.

The table came from immunoSEQ multiplex PCR; TCRdb's copy has only in-frame clones and leaves some out. Of just under 80,000 clones listed, 80% are singletons. V was clipped by 4 bases and J by 7 bases; unmatched bases: 7. The CDR3 has 15 residues. From germline, CDR1 is KGHDR and CDR2 SFDVKD. V is TRBV24-1 and J is TRBJ1-2; TRBD1 aligns across 11 bases. The sequenced sample was peripheral blood. This clonotype originated in a woman in her 70s with acute or convalescent COVID-19. The CDR3: CATSDPGQGAAGYTF. The CDR3 nucleotides are TGTGCCACCAGTGACCCCGGACAGGGGGCTGCTGGCTACACCTTC.